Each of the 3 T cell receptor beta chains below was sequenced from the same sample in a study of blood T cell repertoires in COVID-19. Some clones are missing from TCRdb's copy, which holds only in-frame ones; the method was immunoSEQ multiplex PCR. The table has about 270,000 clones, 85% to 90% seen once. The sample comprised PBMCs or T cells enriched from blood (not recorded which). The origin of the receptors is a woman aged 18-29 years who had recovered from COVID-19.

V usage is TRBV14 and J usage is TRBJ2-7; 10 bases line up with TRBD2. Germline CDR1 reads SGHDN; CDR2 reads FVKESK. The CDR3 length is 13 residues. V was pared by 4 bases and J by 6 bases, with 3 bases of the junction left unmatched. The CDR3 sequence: CASSLLAGVEQYF. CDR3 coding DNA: TGTGCCAGCAGCCTTCTAGCGGGGGTCGAGCAGTACTTC.

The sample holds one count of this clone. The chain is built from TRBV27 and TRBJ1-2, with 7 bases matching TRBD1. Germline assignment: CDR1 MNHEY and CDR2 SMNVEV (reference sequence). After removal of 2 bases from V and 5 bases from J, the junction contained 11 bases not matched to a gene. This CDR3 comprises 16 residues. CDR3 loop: CASSLSRGQIIYGYTF. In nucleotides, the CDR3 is TGTGCCAGCAGTTTAAGCAGGGGACAGATTATTTATGGCTACACCTTC.

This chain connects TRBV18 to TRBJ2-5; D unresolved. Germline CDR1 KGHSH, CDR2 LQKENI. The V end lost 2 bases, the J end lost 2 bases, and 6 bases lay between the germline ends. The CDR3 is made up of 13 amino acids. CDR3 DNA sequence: TGTGCCAGCTCACCAATGAGGCAAGAGACCCAGTACTTC. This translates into CASSPMRQETQYF.